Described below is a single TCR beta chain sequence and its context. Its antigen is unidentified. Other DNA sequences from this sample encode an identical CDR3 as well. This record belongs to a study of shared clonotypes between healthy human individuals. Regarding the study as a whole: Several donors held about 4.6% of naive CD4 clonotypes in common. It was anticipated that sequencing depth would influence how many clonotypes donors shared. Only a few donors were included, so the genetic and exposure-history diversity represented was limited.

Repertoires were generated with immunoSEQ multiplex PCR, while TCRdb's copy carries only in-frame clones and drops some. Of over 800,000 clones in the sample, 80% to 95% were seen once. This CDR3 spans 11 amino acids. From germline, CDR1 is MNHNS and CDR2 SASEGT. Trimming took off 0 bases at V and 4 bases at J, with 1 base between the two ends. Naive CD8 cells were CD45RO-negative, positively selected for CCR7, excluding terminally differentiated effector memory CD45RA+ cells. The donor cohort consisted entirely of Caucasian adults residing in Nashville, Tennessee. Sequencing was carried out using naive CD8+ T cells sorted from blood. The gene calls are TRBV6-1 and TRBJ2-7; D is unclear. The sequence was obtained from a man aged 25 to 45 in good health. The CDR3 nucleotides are TGTGCCAGCAGTGAAGCATACGAGCAGTACTTC. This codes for CASSEAYEQYF.